The 12 T cell receptor beta chains given below trace back to one sample, sequenced in a study of blood T cell repertoires in COVID-19. This table comes from immunoSEQ multiplex PCR, and its TCRdb copy is limited to in-frame clones, with some not included. The sample lists 130,000 to 150,000 clones; around three quarters were seen once. The sequenced sample consisted of peripheral blood. The receptor source for this set is a man aged 55 to 70 with acute or convalescent COVID-19.

V usage is TRBV7-9 and J usage is TRBJ2-1; D is ambiguous. CDR3 length: 15 amino acids. V was shortened by 5 bases and J by 0 bases, with 11 bases between the two germline ends. In germline, CDR1 is SEHNR, CDR2 FQNEAQ (reference sequence). The CDR3 protein is CASSPTRSSYNEQFF. The CDR3 DNA reads TGTGCCAGCAGCCCCACACGGAGCTCCTACAATGAGCAGTTCTTC.

V and J are TRBV3-1 (or the pseudogene TRBV3-2) and TRBJ2-1; D is undetermined. The CDR3 runs 12 residues. V shed 4 bases and J shed 12 bases, with 13 bases lying between them. Germline V CDR1 and CDR2: LGHDT, YNNKEL (reference sequence). The CDR3, as DNA: TGTGCCAGCAGCCCGGCCCGACATCCGCAGTTCTTC. Translating it yields CASSPARHPQFF.

V and J are TRBV27 and TRBJ2-6; 9 nucleotides align to TRBD1. After removal of 6 bases from V and 4 bases from J, the junction contained 10 bases not matched to a gene. CDR1 and CDR2 from the germline V gene are MNHEY and SMNVEV (reference sequence). There are 17 residues in the CDR3. The CDR3, as DNA: TGTGCCAGCAGACCGGGACAGGGTAATCCCGGGGCCAACGTCCTGACTTTC. This encodes CASRPGQGNPGANVLTF.

The chain couples TRBV11-2 to TRBJ2-3; D is undetermined. V was trimmed by 4 bases and J by 3 bases, leaving 5 bases between them. Germline loops: CDR1 SGHAT, CDR2 FQNNGV. The CDR3 length is 12 residues. CDR3 nucleotides: TGTGCCAGCAGCTCATCAACAGATACGCAGTATTTT. It is translated as CASSSSTDTQYF.

The V call is TRBV10-2, the J call TRBJ1-5; D remains unclear. V shed 8 bases and J shed 3 bases, with 17 bases lying between them. Germline V lookup: CDR1 WSHSY, CDR2 SAAADI. The CDR3 runs to 15 residues. CDR3 sequence: CASLAQANINQPQHF. The DNA of the CDR3 is TGCGCCAGCCTCGCGCAGGCCAATATCAATCAGCCCCAGCATTTT.

The genes are TRBV19 and TRBJ2-2; D possibly corresponds to TRBD1 (6 bases). The CDR3 has 15 residues. Germline CDR1 LNHDA, CDR2 SQIVND (reference sequence). V was trimmed by 1 base and J by 11 bases, leaving 17 bases between them. CDR3 amino acids: CASSIGQAAVSELFF. The CDR3 coding sequence is TGTGCCAGTAGTATAGGACAGGCCGCCGTGTCTGAGCTGTTTTTT.

V is TRBV6-5 and J is TRBJ1-1; D is uncertain. This CDR3 is 14 amino acids long. Trimming removed 0 bases at V and 1 base at J, with 6 bases between. CDR1 MNHEY and CDR2 SVGAGI come from the germline V gene. DNA for the CDR3: TGTGCCAGCAGTTACTCGCCGGGGAACACTGAAGCTTTCTTT. It specifies CASSYSPGNTEAFF.

This clone occurred a few times. The chain combines TRBV18 with TRBJ2-2; no clear D. Trimming pared 5 bases from V and 3 bases from J, leaving 13 bases between. Per the germline V gene, CDR1 is KGHSH and CDR2 is LQKENI. The CDR3 contains 15 residues. The CDR3: CASSTRGVDTGELFF. In DNA form, the CDR3 reads TGTGCCAGCTCAACACGAGGCGTCGACACCGGGGAGCTGTTTTTT. The complete variable domain, with remaining parts taken from reference TRBV18 and TRBJ2-2, reads NAGVMQNPRHLVRRRGQEARLRCSPMKGHSHVYWYRQLPEEGLKFMVYLQKENIIDESGMPKERFSAEFPKEGPSILRIQQVVRGDSAAYFCASSTRGVDTGELFFGEGSRLTVL.

CDR3 in amino acids: CASSGGGAPPNYGYTF. CDR3 bases: TGTGCCAGCAGTGGCGGAGGGGCACCCCCTAACTATGGCTACACCTTC. V is TRBV6-1 and J is TRBJ1-2; a possible D gene is TRBD1 (5 bases). Germline assignment: CDR1 MNHNS and CDR2 SASEGT. The CDR3 contains 16 residues. Trimming shortened V by 4 bases and J by 0 bases, and 15 bases separated the two germline ends.

The chain has TRBV18 and TRBJ2-5, with D perhaps matching TRBD2 (6 bases). The CDR3 sequence is 13 residues long. Germline V CDR1 and CDR2: KGHSH, LQKENI. V was trimmed by 4 bases and J by 0 bases, leaving 6 bases between them. CDR3 sequence (DNA): TGTGCCAGCTCACTAGCGGACCAAGAGACCCAGTACTTC. Its translation is CASSLADQETQYF.

This sequence joins TRBV5-5 and TRBJ2-7; 10 bases map to TRBD1. From germline, CDR1 is SGHKS and CDR2 YYEKEE (reference sequence). V lost 2 bases to trimming and J lost 2 bases; unmatched junction nucleotides: 4. This CDR3 contains 15 residues. In DNA form, the CDR3 reads TGTGCCAGCAGCTTCATCGGACAGGGGGCCTACGAGCAGTACTTC. It encodes CASSFIGQGAYEQYF.

The chain carries TRBV7-8 and TRBJ2-7; 11 bases are a match to TRBD1. Germline loops: CDR1 SGHVS, CDR2 FQNEAQ. The CDR3 is 16 residues long. V dropped 5 bases and J dropped 3; count of bases not matched to a gene: 9. The CDR3 sequence is CASSPHRDRGVYEQYF. Written as DNA, the CDR3 is TGTGCCAGCAGCCCTCACCGGGACAGGGGGGTCTACGAGCAGTACTTC.